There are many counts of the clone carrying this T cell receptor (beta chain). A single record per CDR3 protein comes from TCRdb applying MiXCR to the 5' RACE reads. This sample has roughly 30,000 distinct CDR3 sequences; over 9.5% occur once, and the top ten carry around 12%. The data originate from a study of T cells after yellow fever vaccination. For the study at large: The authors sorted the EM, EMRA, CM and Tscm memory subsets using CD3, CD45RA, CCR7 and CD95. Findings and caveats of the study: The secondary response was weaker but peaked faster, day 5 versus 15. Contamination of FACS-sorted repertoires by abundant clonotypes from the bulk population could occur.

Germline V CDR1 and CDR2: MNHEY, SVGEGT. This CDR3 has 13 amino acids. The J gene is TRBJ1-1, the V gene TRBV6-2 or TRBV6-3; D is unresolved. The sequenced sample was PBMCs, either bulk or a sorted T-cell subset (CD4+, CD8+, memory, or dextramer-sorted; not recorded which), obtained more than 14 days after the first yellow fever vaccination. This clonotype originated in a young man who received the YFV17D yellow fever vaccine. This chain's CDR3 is CVLKKAGGTEAFF. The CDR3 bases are TGTGTCCTTAAGAAGGCGGGAGGCACTGAAGCTTTCTTT.